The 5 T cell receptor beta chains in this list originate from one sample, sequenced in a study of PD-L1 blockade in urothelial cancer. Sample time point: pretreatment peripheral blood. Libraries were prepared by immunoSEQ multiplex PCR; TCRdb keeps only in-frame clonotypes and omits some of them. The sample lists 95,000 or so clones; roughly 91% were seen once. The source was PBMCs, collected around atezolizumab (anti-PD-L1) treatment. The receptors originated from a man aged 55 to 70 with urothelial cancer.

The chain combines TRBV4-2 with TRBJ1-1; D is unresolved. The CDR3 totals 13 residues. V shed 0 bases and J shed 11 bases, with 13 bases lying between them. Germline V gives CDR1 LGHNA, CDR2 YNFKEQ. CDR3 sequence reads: CASSQDPPSEAFF. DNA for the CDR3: TGTGCCAGCAGCCAAGATCCCCCGAGTGAGGCTTTCTTT.

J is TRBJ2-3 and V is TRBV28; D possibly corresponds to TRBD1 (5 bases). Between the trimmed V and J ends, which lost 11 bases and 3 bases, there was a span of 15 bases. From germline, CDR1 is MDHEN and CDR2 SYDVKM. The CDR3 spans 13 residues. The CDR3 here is CAGQSGRTDTQYF. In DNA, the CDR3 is TGTGCCGGCCAATCAGGGCGGACAGATACGCAGTATTTT.

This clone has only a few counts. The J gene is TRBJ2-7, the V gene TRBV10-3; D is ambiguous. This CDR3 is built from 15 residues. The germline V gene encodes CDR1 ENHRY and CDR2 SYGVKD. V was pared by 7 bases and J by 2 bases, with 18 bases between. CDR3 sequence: CAITSSLGGTYEQYF. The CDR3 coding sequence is TGTGCCATCACCTCAAGTCTCGGCGGCACCTACGAGCAGTACTTC.

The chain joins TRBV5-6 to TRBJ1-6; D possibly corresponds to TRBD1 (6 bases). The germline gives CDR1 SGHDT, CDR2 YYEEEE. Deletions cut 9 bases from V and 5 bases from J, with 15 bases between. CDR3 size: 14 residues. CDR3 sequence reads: CATRGQSNNSPLHF. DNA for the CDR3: TGTGCCACCAGAGGACAGTCCAATAATTCACCCCTCCACTTT.

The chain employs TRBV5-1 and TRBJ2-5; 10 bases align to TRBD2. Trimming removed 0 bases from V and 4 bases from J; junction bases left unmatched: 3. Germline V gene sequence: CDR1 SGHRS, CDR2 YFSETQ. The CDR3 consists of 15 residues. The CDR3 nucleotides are TGCGCCAGCAGCTTGGATGGGACTAGCGTAGAGACCCAGTACTTC. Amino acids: CASSLDGTSVETQYF.